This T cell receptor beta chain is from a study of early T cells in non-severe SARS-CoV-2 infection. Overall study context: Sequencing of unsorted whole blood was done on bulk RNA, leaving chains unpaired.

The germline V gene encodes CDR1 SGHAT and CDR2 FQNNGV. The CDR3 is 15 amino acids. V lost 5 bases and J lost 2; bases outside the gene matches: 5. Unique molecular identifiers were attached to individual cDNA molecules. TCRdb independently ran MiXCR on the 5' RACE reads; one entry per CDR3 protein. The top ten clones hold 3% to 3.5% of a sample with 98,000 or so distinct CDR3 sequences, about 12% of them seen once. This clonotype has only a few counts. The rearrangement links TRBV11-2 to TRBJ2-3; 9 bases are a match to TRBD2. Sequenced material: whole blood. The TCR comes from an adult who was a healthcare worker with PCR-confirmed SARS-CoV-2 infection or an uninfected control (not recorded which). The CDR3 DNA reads TGTGCCAGCAGCCCAGGACTAGCGACCACAGATACGCAGTATTTT. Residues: CASSPGLATTDTQYF.